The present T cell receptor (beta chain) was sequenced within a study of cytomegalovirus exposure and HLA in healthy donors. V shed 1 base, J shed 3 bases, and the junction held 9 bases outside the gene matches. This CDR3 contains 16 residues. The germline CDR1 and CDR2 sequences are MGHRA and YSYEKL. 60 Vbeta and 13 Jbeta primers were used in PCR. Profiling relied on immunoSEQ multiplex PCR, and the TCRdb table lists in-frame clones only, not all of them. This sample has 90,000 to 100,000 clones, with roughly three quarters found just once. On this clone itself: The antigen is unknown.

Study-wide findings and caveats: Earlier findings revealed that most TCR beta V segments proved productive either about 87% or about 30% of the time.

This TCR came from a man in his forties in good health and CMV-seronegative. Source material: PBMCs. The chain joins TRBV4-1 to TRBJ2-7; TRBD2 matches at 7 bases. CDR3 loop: CASSQGRSGALYEQYF. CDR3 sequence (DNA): TGCGCCAGCAGCCAAGGAAGAAGCGGGGCCCTCTACGAGCAGTACTTC.